These 17 T cell receptor beta chains originate from one sample sequenced in a study of PD-1 blockade in classical Hodgkin lymphoma. No patient escaped relapse after autologous stem cell transplantation, and brentuximab vedotin exposure varied. TCRdb's copy holds only in-frame clones and misses some; the assay was immunoSEQ multiplex PCR. The data contain under 60,000 clones, about three quarters of them seen just once; the ten biggest clones take up 9.5% to 11%. Sequencing used peripheral blood mononuclear cells (PBMCs), obtained at baseline. These receptors were obtained from a human donor with classical Hodgkin lymphoma.

V and J are TRBV11-2 and TRBJ1-1; D is perhaps TRBD1 (6 bases). CDR1 and CDR2 from the germline V gene are SGHAT and FQNNGV. The ends were cut back, 5 bases at V and 1 base at J, with 14 bases in the middle. The CDR3 loop spans 15 amino acids. The CDR3 DNA is TGTGCCAGCAGCGCCCCGGGACATGGGAACACTGAAGCTTTCTTT. Translation gives CASSAPGHGNTEAFF.

This clone is medium-sized. The V gene is TRBV5-1, the J gene TRBJ2-2; 8 bases fit TRBD2. V was clipped by 4 bases and J by 6 bases; unmatched bases: 2. Germline CDR1 SGHRS, CDR2 YFSETQ. The CDR3 is 13 amino acids. CDR3 amino acids: CASSTGGAGELFF. The CDR3 DNA reads TGCGCCAGCAGCACCGGGGGGGCCGGGGAGCTGTTTTTT.

This chain joins TRBV10-1 and TRBJ2-3, with 10 bases lining up with TRBD2. The CDR3 extends over 16 amino acids. Germline V CDR1 and CDR2: WNHNN, SYGVQD (reference sequence). The junction had 5 bases not matched to a gene; V was cut back by 2 bases and J by 3 bases. CDR3 region: CASSEPSGRGTDTQYF. Here the CDR3 DNA reads TGCGCCAGCAGTGAGCCTAGCGGGAGAGGTACAGATACGCAGTATTTT.

The chain joins TRBV28 to TRBJ1-2; 8 positions agree with TRBD1. The CDR3 length is 13 residues. The germline V gene has CDR1 MDHEN and CDR2 SYDVKM. Trimming removed 4 bases from V and 4 bases from J; junction bases left unmatched: 2. Here the CDR3 DNA reads TGTGCCAGCAGTTGGCAGGGGGCCTATGGCTACACCTTC. Translated: CASSWQGAYGYTF.

This clone is a singleton in its sample. The chain couples TRBV28 to TRBJ2-7; the D is unclear. The germline CDR1 and CDR2 sequences are MDHEN and SYDVKM. V was trimmed by 6 bases and J by 3 bases, leaving 15 bases between them. The CDR3 is 14 residues long. The CDR3 loop is CASSPTLGHYEQYF. The CDR3 DNA reads TGTGCCAGCAGCCCGACATTAGGCCACTACGAGCAGTACTTC.

This clone has a handful of counts. V and J are TRBV28 and TRBJ1-1, with a tentative D call TRBD1 (6 bases). The CDR3 has 13 amino acids. Germline loops: CDR1 MDHEN, CDR2 SYDVKM. The V end lost 6 bases, the J end lost 0 bases, and 8 bases lay between the germline ends. The CDR3 region is CASSDRMNTEAFF. CDR3 coding DNA: TGTGCCAGCAGCGACAGGATGAACACTGAAGCTTTCTTT.

V and J are TRBV27 and TRBJ2-7, with unresolved D. V lost 1 base and J lost 0, with 10 bases in between. The CDR3 loop spans 15 amino acids. Germline CDR1 reads MNHEY; CDR2 reads SMNVEV (reference sequence). This CDR3 reads CASSLYAESSYEQYF. The CDR3 DNA sequence: TGTGCCAGCAGTTTATACGCGGAGAGCTCCTACGAGCAGTACTTC.

The chain couples TRBV5-6 to TRBJ2-7; 9 bases agree with TRBD2. Trimming cost V 3 bases and J 5 bases; bases outside gene matches: 3. From germline, CDR1 is SGHDT and CDR2 YYEEEE. The CDR3 runs 13 residues. CDR3 loop: CASSSTSGNEQYF. In DNA, the CDR3 is TGTGCCAGCAGCTCGACTAGCGGCAACGAGCAGTACTTC. Using reference TRBV5-6 and TRBJ2-7 for the parts outside the CDR3, the full variable domain is DAGVTQSPTHLIKTRGQQVTLRCSPKSGHDTVSWYQQALGQGPQFIFQYYEEEERQRGNFPDRFSGHQFPNYSSELNVNALLLGDSALYLCASSSTSGNEQYFGPGTRLTVT.

CDR3 residues: CASRTDRGETHEQYF. CDR3 nucleotides: TGTGCCAGCAGAACGGACAGGGGGGAAACGCACGAGCAGTACTTC. The chain is built from TRBV2 and TRBJ2-7; 10 bases match TRBD1. The V gene end was trimmed by 6 bases and the J gene end by 5 bases; junction bases not matched to a gene: 10. The CDR3 contains 15 residues. Germline CDR1 and CDR2: SNHLY and FYNNEI.

This rearrangement joins TRBV11-2 to TRBJ1-1, with D unclear. Per the germline V gene, CDR1 is SGHAT and CDR2 is FQNNGV. This CDR3 is 11 amino acids long. V lost 0 bases to trimming and J lost 5 bases, with 1 base between them. CDR3 in DNA: TGTGCCAGCAGCTTAGAGACTGAAGCTTTCTTT. This translates into CASSLETEAFF. Drawing the rest from reference TRBV11-2 and TRBJ1-1, the complete variable domain is EAGVAQSPRYKIIEKRQSVAFWCNPISGHATLYWYQQILGQGPKLLIQFQNNGVVDDSQLPKDRFSAERLKGVDSTLKIQPAKLEDSAVYLCASSLETEAFFGQGTRLTVV.

The V and J genes are TRBV2 and TRBJ1-6, with D possibly TRBD1 on 6 matching bases. CDR3 length: 15 residues. In germline, CDR1 is SNHLY, CDR2 FYNNEI. The V end lost 1 base, the J end lost 5 bases, and 9 bases lay between the germline ends. CDR3 sequence reads: CASSEVTGNNSPLHF. CDR3 coding DNA: TGTGCCAGCAGTGAAGTTACAGGGAATAATTCACCCCTCCACTTT.

This clone was observed once. The CDR3 region is CASSQRPSDGSTNEKLFF. As DNA, the CDR3 is TGCGCCAGCAGCCAAAGGCCCTCGGATGGGAGCACTAATGAAAAACTGTTTTTT. V usage is TRBV4-1 and J usage is TRBJ1-4; D not certain. The V end was cut by 2 bases, the J end by 2 bases, with 18 bases between. This CDR3 contains 18 residues. CDR1 is MGHRA and CDR2 is YSYEKL in the germline V gene.

The CDR3 protein is CASSPTGTEQYEQYF. As DNA, the CDR3 is TGCGCCAGCAGCCCCACCGGGACAGAGCAATACGAGCAGTACTTC. The chain links TRBV5-1 to TRBJ2-7; the match to TRBD1 covers 7 bases. J lost 4 bases, V lost 4 bases, and 11 bases had no gene match. This CDR3 is 15 amino acids long. CDR1 and CDR2 from the germline V gene are SGHRS and YFSETQ.

The genes are TRBV9 and TRBJ2-7, with D unresolved. V was cut by 0 bases and J by 1 base, with 8 bases left in between. Germline V gene sequence: CDR1 SGDLS, CDR2 YYNGEE. The CDR3 has 14 residues. The CDR3 DNA follows: TGTGCCAGCAGCGTAGCTTCGACGTCCTACGAGCAGTACTTC. Its translation is CASSVASTSYEQYF.

The rearrangement joins TRBV5-1 to TRBJ2-7, with 7 bases that match TRBD1. CDR1 is SGHRS and CDR2 is YFSETQ in the germline V gene. This CDR3 contains 14 residues. Trimming removed 4 bases from V and 2 bases from J; junction bases left unmatched: 6. CDR3 nucleotide sequence: TGCGCCAGCAGCCCTCGGCAGGGGGCCTACGAGCAGTACTTC. Translation: CASSPRQGAYEQYF.

V and J are TRBV28 and TRBJ2-7, with 7 bases aligning to TRBD1. V lost 2 bases and J lost 0; bases outside the gene matches: 1. The CDR3 is made up of 14 amino acids. CDR1 and CDR2 (germline): MDHEN, SYDVKM. CDR3 in DNA: TGTGCCAGCAGTTTAGCAGGGGGCTCCTACGAGCAGTACTTC. It is translated as CASSLAGGSYEQYF.

This clone was recorded a few times. This chain joins TRBV30 and TRBJ2-3, with D uncertain. Per germline, CDR1 GTSNPN and CDR2 SVGIG (reference sequence). V was shortened by 5 bases and J by 2 bases, with 8 bases between the two germline ends. This CDR3 is 12 amino acids long. CDR3 protein: CAWDLVTDTQYF. In DNA form, the CDR3 reads TGTGCCTGGGACCTGGTCACAGATACGCAGTATTTT.